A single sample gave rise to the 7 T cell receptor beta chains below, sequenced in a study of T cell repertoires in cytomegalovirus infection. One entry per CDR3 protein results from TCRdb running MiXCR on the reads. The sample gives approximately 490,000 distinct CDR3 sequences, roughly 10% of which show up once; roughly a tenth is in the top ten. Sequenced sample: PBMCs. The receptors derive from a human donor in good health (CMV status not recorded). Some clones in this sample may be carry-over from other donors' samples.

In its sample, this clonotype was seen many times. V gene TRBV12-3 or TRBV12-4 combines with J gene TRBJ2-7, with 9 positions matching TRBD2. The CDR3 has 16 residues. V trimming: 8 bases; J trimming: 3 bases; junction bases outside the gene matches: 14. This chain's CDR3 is CASAFEREAKCYEQYF. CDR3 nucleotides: TGTGCCAGCGCCTTCGAGCGGGAGGCAAAATGCTACGAGCAGTACTTC.

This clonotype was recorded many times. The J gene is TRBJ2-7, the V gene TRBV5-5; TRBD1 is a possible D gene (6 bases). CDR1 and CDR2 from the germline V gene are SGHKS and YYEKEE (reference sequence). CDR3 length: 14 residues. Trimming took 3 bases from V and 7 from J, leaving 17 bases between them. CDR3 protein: CASSSPLTGQEQYF. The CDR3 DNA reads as TGTGCCAGCAGCTCGCCTTTGACAGGCCAGGAGCAGTACTTC.

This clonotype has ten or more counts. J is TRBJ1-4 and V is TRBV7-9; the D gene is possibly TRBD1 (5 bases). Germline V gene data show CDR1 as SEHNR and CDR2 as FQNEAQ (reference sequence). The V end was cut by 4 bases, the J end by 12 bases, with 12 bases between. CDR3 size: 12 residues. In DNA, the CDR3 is TGTGCCAGCAGCTCCCGCGGACATGAACTGTTTTTT. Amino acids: CASSSRGHELFF.

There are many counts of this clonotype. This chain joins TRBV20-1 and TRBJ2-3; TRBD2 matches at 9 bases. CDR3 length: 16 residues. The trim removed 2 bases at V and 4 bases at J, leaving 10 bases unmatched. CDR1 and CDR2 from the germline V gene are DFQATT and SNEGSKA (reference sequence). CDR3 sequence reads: CSARPPREGSSDTQYF. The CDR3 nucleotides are TGCAGTGCTAGACCTCCGCGGGAGGGGAGTTCAGATACGCAGTATTTT.

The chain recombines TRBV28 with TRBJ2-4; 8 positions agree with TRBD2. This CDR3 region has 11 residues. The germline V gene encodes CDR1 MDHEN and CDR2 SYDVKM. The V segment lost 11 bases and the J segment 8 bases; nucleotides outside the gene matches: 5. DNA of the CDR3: TGTGCCGGCGGGGGGCGGGACATTCAGTACTTC. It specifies CAGGGRDIQYF.

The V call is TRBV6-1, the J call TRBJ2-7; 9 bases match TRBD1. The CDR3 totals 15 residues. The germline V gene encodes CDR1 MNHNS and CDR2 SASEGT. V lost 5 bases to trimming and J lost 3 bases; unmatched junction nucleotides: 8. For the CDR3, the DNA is TGTGCCAGCAGTACCACGGGACAGGGAGGCTACGAGCAGTACTTC. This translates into CASSTTGQGGYEQYF.

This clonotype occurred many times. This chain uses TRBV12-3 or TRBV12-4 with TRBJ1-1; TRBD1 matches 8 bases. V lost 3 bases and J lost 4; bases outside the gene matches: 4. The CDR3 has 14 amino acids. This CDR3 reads CASSFGGQGTEAFF. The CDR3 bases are TGTGCCAGCAGTTTCGGTGGACAGGGCACTGAAGCTTTCTTT.